This T cell receptor beta chain is drawn from a study of CD8 T cells in ankylosing spondylitis. Findings of the study overall: Some motif variants were previously reported in reactive arthritis synovial fluid and blood. What appeared characteristic of ankylosing spondylitis blood was a TCR beta motif of eight or nine highly homologous variants. The clones that were linked to disease were reported to be significantly enriched in matched synovial fluid samples from ankylosing spondylitis patients.

Making use of molecular barcodes, quantitative 5'-RACE generated TCR beta libraries. From the 5' RACE reads, TCRdb called clonotypes with MiXCR, one entry per CDR3 protein. The data contain 150,000 to 200,000 distinct CDR3 sequences, 25% to 35% of them singletons. This clonotype was seen more than once but under ten times. The antigen remains unidentified. The CDR3 is made up of 15 amino acids. CDR1 and CDR2 (germline): MNHEY, SVGAGI. V lost 0 bases and J 0 bases, leaving 6 bases between the germline ends. Sequencing was carried out using synovial fluid, either unsorted or a sorted T cell fraction (not recorded which). The sequence derives from a male donor with ankylosing spondylitis. The gene calls are TRBV6-5 and TRBJ1-3, with no clear D. The CDR3 region has the DNA TGTGCCAGCAGTTACTCGGCGTTCTCTGGAAACACCATATATTTT. This codes for CASSYSAFSGNTIYF.